These T cell receptor beta chains were read from a single sample in a study of blood T cell repertoires in COVID-19. Profiling relied on immunoSEQ multiplex PCR, and the TCRdb table lists in-frame clones only, not all of them. The data contain hundreds of thousands of clones, 86% of them singletons. Sequencing was performed on peripheral blood. Receptor source: a woman aged 80 or older with COVID-19, enrolled during active disease. Both conserved end residues are part of each CDR3. D genes are given only for firm matches. Some rows mark clone size as missing; the rest say once, few, many or name a class of expanded clone.

D,size,V,J,CDR3,DNA
TRBD1,NA,TRBV19,TRBJ1-4,CASTQDRRNEKLFF,TGTGCCAGTACCCAGGACAGGAGAAATGAAAAACTGTTTTTT
TRBD1,NA,TRBV11-1,TRBJ1-2,CASSLRQGGYGYTF,TGTGCCAGCAGCTTAAGACAGGGCGGCTATGGCTACACCTTC
NA,NA,TRBV23-1,TRBJ1-4,CASNELTNEKLFF,TGCGCCAGCAACGAGCTAACTAATGAAAAACTGTTTTTT
TRBD2,NA,TRBV9,TRBJ2-3,CASSVSSGGQSTDTQYF,TGTGCCAGCAGCGTATCAAGCGGGGGCCAGAGTACAGATACGCAGTATTTT
TRBD2,NA,TRBV5-1,TRBJ2-3,CASSLSSAGGPQDTQYF,TGCGCCAGCAGCTTGAGTTCGGCGGGGGGGCCGCAAGATACGCAGTATTTT
TRBD1,NA,TRBV20-1,TRBJ2-7,CSAGQGDEQYF,TGCAGTGCCGGACAGGGGGACGAGCAGTACTTC
NA,NA,TRBV5-1,TRBJ1-3,CASSSGGNTDTIYF,TGCGCCAGCAGTTCGGGGGGCAATACGGACACCATATATTTT
TRBD1,NA,TRBV5-6,TRBJ1-5,CASEKRTGPNQPQHF,TGTGCCAGCGAGAAACGGACAGGGCCCAACCAGCCCCAGCATTTT
TRBD1,NA,TRBV6-5,TRBJ1-3,CASCAGGSGNTIYF,TGTGCCAGCTGCGCAGGGGGCTCTGGAAACACCATATATTTT
NA,NA,TRBV10-3,TRBJ1-5,CAISEAGQPQHF,TGTGCCATCAGTGAGGCGGGTCAGCCCCAGCATTTT
TRBD1,NA,TRBV2,TRBJ1-1,CASSRTGIGNTEAFF,TGTGCCAGCAGTCGGACAGGGATCGGGAACACTGAAGCTTTCTTT
NA,NA,TRBV6-6,TRBJ1-5,CASSSTGNQPQHF,TGTGCCAGCAGTTCAACAGGGAATCAGCCCCAGCATTTT
NA,few,TRBV10-3,TRBJ2-7,CAISESDKRNF,TGTGCCATCAGTGAGTCCGACAAGAGAAACTTC
NA,few,TRBV9,TRBJ1-2,CASSVVGGKTVGYTF,TGTGCCAGCAGCGTAGTAGGGGGAAAGACGGTCGGCTACACCTTC
NA,NA,TRBV5-3,TRBJ1-1,CARSLDREGAFF,TGTGCCAGAAGCTTGGACCGAGAGGGTGCTTTCTTT
NA,NA,TRBV7-9,TRBJ1-2,CASSLSSSGYTF,TGTGCCAGCAGCCTGAGTTCTAGTGGCTACACCTTC
TRBD1,NA,TRBV2,TRBJ1-1,CASSARQGARGKIHTEAFF,TGTGCCAGCAGTGCCCGACAGGGGGCGCGAGGCAAGATCCACACTGAAGCTTTCTTT
NA,once,TRBV11-2,TRBJ1-3,CASSFILQGSGNTIYF,TGTGCCAGCAGTTTTATTTTACAGGGTTCTGGAAACACCATATATTTT
TRBD1,NA,TRBV19,TRBJ2-2,CASSMPGAGGRTGELFF,TGTGCCAGTAGTATGCCTGGGGCAGGGGGCCGGACCGGGGAGCTGTTTTTT
NA,NA,TRBV30,TRBJ1-1,CAWSVQDTEAFF,TGTGCCTGGAGTGTCCAGGACACTGAAGCTTTCTTT